The clone carrying this TCR beta chain appeared a few times. Its antigen is not known. These data belong to a study of beta chain features in type 1 diabetes. The overall study: Patient and healthy donor groups were alike in age, gender and cell yields. Study findings and constraints: The naive, central memory and Treg TCRB repertoires showed an apparent similarity that was greater among patients than among healthy donors. TCRB CDR3s were moderately but significantly shorter in Type 1 diabetes patients in all four CD4+ subsets.

Expressed TCRB transcripts were sequenced after all isolated RNA was converted to cDNA. Only in-frame clones appear in the TCRdb table, and some are missing; sequencing was by immunoSEQ multiplex PCR. The sample includes around 430,000 clones, approximately 30% of them seen just once. The germline gives CDR1 KGHSH, CDR2 LQKENI. This CDR3 region has 13 residues. V lost 4 bases and J lost 3, with 9 bases in between. The TCR originated in a man between 18 and 29 years old in good health. The sample was naive CD4+ T cells from blood. The chain employs TRBV18 and TRBJ1-1; D is perhaps TRBD1 (6 bases). The CDR3 protein is CASSLNRDTEAFF. The CDR3 DNA reads as TGTGCCAGCTCACTGAACAGGGACACTGAAGCTTTCTTT.